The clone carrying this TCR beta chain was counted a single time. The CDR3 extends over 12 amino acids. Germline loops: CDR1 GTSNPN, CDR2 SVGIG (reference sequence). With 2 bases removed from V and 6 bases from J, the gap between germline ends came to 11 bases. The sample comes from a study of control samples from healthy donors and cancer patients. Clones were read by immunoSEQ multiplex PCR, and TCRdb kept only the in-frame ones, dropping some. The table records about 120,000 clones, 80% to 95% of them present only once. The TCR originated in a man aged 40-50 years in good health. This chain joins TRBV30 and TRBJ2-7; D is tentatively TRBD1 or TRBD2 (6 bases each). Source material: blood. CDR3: CAWSKGGSEQYF. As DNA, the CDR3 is TGTGCCTGGAGTAAGGGGGGCAGCGAGCAGTACTTC.